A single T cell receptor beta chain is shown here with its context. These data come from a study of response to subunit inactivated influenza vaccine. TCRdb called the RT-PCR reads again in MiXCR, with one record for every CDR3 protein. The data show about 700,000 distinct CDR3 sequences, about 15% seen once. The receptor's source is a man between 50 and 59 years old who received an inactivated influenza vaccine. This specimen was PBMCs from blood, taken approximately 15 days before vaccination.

The CDR3 region is CASSASPGLADTQYF. CDR3 nucleotides: TGTGCCAGCAGCGCTTCCCCGGGACTAGCAGATACGCAGTATTTT. The chain recombines TRBV9 with TRBJ2-3; 8 positions agree with TRBD2. This CDR3 contains 15 residues. The V segment lost 3 bases and the J segment 4 bases; nucleotides outside the gene matches: 7. CDR1 is SGDLS and CDR2 is YYNGEE in the germline V gene.